This T cell receptor beta chain was sequenced for a study of spatial heterogeneity in lung cancer. Study observations and caveats: Tumor mutation counts were tracked by expanded intratumoral alpha and beta TCR counts.

The table lists this clonotype with many counts. The antigen is unknown. Time point in this sample: sample taken at primary tumor resection. The CDR3 sequence is 12 residues long. Germline CDR1 and CDR2: MDHEN and SYDVKM. Deletions cut 3 bases from V and 6 bases from J, with 7 bases between. Each CDR3 protein gets one entry after TCRdb re-called the 5' RACE reads with MiXCR. The table includes some 20,000 distinct CDR3 sequences, roughly 15% detected once. This receptor was identified in a female donor with early-stage non-small cell lung cancer. Material: lung tumor tissue, obtained at surgery. This rearrangement joins TRBV28 to TRBJ2-3; possibly TRBD2 for D (5 bases). The CDR3 region has the DNA TGTGCCAGCAGTTTCTCGGGGGATACGCAGTATTTT. This codes for CASSFSGDTQYF.